This is a list of T cell receptor beta chains from one sample in a study of blood T cell repertoires in COVID-19. Sequencing was performed with immunoSEQ multiplex PCR; in TCRdb, only in-frame clones are kept and a portion is missing. The sample yields hundreds of thousands of clones, 82% seen once. Sequenced input: peripheral blood. Source of these receptors: a woman in her 70s with acute or convalescent COVID-19. Each CDR3 is given with its conserved first and last residue. The order of the fields is J gene, D gene, V gene, clone size, CDR3 DNA, CDR3 protein. The D gene is left open where the match is weak. Clone size is shown for a subset of rows, as once, few, many or a class of expanded clone.

TRBJ1-2	.	TRBV29-1	.	TGCAGCGTATTACAGAACTATGGCTACACCTTC	CSVLQNYGYTF
TRBJ1-2	TRBD1	TRBV29-1	few	TGCAGCGCCGGGGACAGCTTTAACTATGGCTACACCTTC	CSAGDSFNYGYTF
TRBJ2-7	TRBD1	TRBV7-2	many	TGTGCCAGCAGCGCAGACAGGGATAGCTACGAGCAGTACTTC	CASSADRDSYEQYF
TRBJ1-1	TRBD1	TRBV9	.	TGTGCCAGCAGCGTAGTTCCTGGAGGGGGCCCTGAAGCTTTCTTT	CASSVVPGGGPEAFF
TRBJ1-3	.	TRBV7-2	.	TGTGCCAGCAGCTTAGATGGGGCCTCTGGAAACACCATATATTTT	CASSLDGASGNTIYF
TRBJ2-5	.	TRBV7-8	.	TGTGCCAGCAGCCCCGAGTGGGAGACCCAGTACTTC	CASSPEWETQYF
TRBJ2-5	TRBD1	TRBV5-4	.	TGTGCCAGCAGCTTGGCCACAGGGGGAATAGAGACCCAGTACTTC	CASSLATGGIETQYF
TRBJ2-4	.	TRBV6-5	.	TGTGCCAGCAGTTATACGGGGGGCGCCGGCAAAAACATTCAGTACTTC	CASSYTGGAGKNIQYF
TRBJ2-3	.	TRBV6-5	.	TGTGCCAGCAGCAACCGGGGAAGAATCACAGATACGCAGTATTTT	CASSNRGRITDTQYF
TRBJ2-3	.	TRBV6-5	.	TGTGCCAGCCATAAAACTAGCACAGATACGCAGTATTTT	CASHKTSTDTQYF
TRBJ2-5	.	TRBV7-9	.	TGTGCCAGCAGCTTAGTCTTAGAGACCCAGTACTTC	CASSLVLETQYF
TRBJ1-1	.	TRBV7-7	.	TGTGCCAGCAGCCCCAGGCGGGACACTGAAGCTTTCTTT	CASSPRRDTEAFF
TRBJ2-6	.	TRBV7-9	.	TGTGCCAGCAGCTTACCTCGGGTCTCTGGGGCCAACGTCCTGACTTTC	CASSLPRVSGANVLTF
TRBJ1-1	TRBD1	TRBV30	.	TGTGCCTGGAGTCTCCGACAGGGACATAAGAACACTGAAGCTTTCTTT	CAWSLRQGHKNTEAFF
TRBJ1-5	TRBD1	TRBV29-1	.	TGCAGCGTTGCACAGGGGGCTTCGGGAGGCAATCAGCCCCAGCATTTT	CSVAQGASGGNQPQHF
TRBJ2-5	TRBD2	TRBV5-1	.	TGCGCCAGCAGCCCGAGCGGGGGGCTTTTCCAAGAGACCCAGTACTTC	CASSPSGGLFQETQYF
TRBJ2-5	.	TRBV10-3	.	TGTGCCATCAGTGGAGGACAGACGTACCAAGAGACCCAGTACTTC	CAISGGQTYQETQYF
TRBJ1-2	.	TRBV4-3	.	TGCGCCAGCAGCCAAGATACAGGCAACTATGGCTACACCTTC	CASSQDTGNYGYTF
TRBJ2-1	TRBD2	TRBV29-1	.	TGCAGCGTTGAACGACTAGCGGGGAGTAATGAGCAGTTCTTC	CSVERLAGSNEQFF
TRBJ2-3	TRBD1	TRBV15	.	TGTGCCACCAGCAGAGTGACGGGACAGGGCACAGATACGCAGTATTTT	CATSRVTGQGTDTQYF
TRBJ2-5	TRBD2	TRBV5-1	once	TGCGCCAGCGGACGGGGGGGCCTCAGCGAGACCCAGTACTTC	CASGRGGLSETQYF
TRBJ2-1	TRBD1	TRBV11-2	.	TGTGCCAGCATCTTCACAGGGGGGAATGAGCAGTTCTTC	CASIFTGGNEQFF
TRBJ2-3	TRBD1	TRBV11-3	.	TGTGCCAGCAGCTTAGGTACAGGGGGCGCAAAAGATACGCAGTATTTT	CASSLGTGGAKDTQYF
TRBJ2-5	.	TRBV7-9	.	TGTGCCAGCAGTCAATTATTTGGCAGGGCCCAAGAGACCCAGTACTTC	CASSQLFGRAQETQYF
TRBJ1-2	TRBD1	TRBV6-5	.	TGTGCCAGCAGCCTACTGACAGGGAACTATGGCTACACCTTC	CASSLLTGNYGYTF
TRBJ1-1	TRBD1	TRBV4-3	.	TGCGCCAGCAGCCAGACCTCGACAGGGATGACTGAAGCTTTCTTT	CASSQTSTGMTEAFF
TRBJ2-5	TRBD2	TRBV7-8	few	TGTGCCAGCAGCTCCGCCCTCCTAGCGGGGGGGCCGGAGACCCAGTACTTC	CASSSALLAGGPETQYF
TRBJ1-1	.	TRBV7-8	.	TGTGCCAGCAGCCCCCGAGGTCCTGGAGCTGAAGCTTTCTTT	CASSPRGPGAEAFF
TRBJ1-2	.	TRBV7-9	.	TGTGCCAGCAGCCCCCTCGGGTCTAACGATGGCTACACCTTC	CASSPLGSNDGYTF
TRBJ2-7	.	TRBV5-6	.	TGTGCCAGCAGCTTGGCATCCTACGAGCAGTACTTC	CASSLASYEQYF
TRBJ1-2	.	TRBV6-6	.	TGTGCCAGCAGTTTTTCCCTTTCCGGGAGCTATGGCTACACCTTC	CASSFSLSGSYGYTF
TRBJ2-5	.	TRBV7-9	.	TGTGCCAGCAGCTCAGCCTCGGGGGGCGAGACCCAGTACTTC	CASSSASGGETQYF
TRBJ1-1	.	TRBV19	.	TGTGCCAGTAGTCCCGAAGGGGGCACTGAAGCTTTCTTT	CASSPEGGTEAFF
TRBJ2-1	TRBD2	TRBV28	.	TGTGCCAGCAGTTCCATATGGCGGGGGGCTTTACAGTTCTTC	CASSSIWRGALQFF
TRBJ2-5	TRBD2	TRBV5-1	.	TGCGCCAGCAGCTTCGCTAGCGGGGCCAAGGAGACCCAGTACTTC	CASSFASGAKETQYF
TRBJ2-1	TRBD2	TRBV10-1	.	TGCGCCAGCAGCCTCATAGCGGGGGGCCTCGGTGAGCAGTTCTTC	CASSLIAGGLGEQFF
TRBJ2-5	.	TRBV5-6	.	TGTGCCAGCAGCTTGTCTCTCCCAGGGGTTGAGACCCAGTACTTC	CASSLSLPGVETQYF
TRBJ2-2	TRBD2	TRBV3-1/TRBV3-2	.	TGTGCCAGCAGCCAACTTAGCGGGGGGCCCGGCACCGGGGAGCTGTTTTTT	CASSQLSGGPGTGELFF
TRBJ2-7	TRBD1	TRBV2	.	TGTGCCAGCAGAGCCGCAGGGACAGACTACGAGCAGTACTTC	CASRAAGTDYEQYF
TRBJ1-5	.	TRBV3-1/TRBV3-2	.	TGTGCCAGCAGCCAAGGTGAGAGGGATAATCAGCCCCAGCATTTT	CASSQGERDNQPQHF
TRBJ2-7	.	TRBV21-1	.	TGTGCCAGCCTACAAAAGTCAGGGACACCCTACGAGCAGTACTTC	CASLQKSGTPYEQYF
TRBJ1-4	TRBD1	TRBV19	.	TGTGCCAGTAGTTCCGGACAGGGCCGTAATGAAAAACTGTTTTTT	CASSSGQGRNEKLFF
TRBJ2-7	.	TRBV6-2/TRBV6-3	.	TGTGCCAGCAGTTACGGGCGGACGGGAGCCTACGAGCAGTACTTC	CASSYGRTGAYEQYF
TRBJ1-2	TRBD1	TRBV6-5	.	TGTGCCAGCAGACTAAGGACAGGGCCCTATGGCTACACCTTC	CASRLRTGPYGYTF
TRBJ2-2	.	TRBV27	once	TGTGCCAGCAGTCCGTCCGGGGGGCCCACCGGGGAGCTGTTTTTT	CASSPSGGPTGELFF
TRBJ2-6	.	TRBV28	.	TGTGCCAGCAGTACTACCTCTGGGGCCAACGTCCTGACTTTC	CASSTTSGANVLTF
TRBJ2-2	TRBD2	TRBV7-7	.	TGTGCCAGCAGCTTAGGCGGGGGAAGGACCGGGGAGCTGTTTTTT	CASSLGGGRTGELFF